This T cell receptor beta chain was sequenced in a study of graft-versus-host responses after intestinal transplantation. Study as a whole: Recipients underwent multivisceral, liver-intestinal, or isolated intestinal transplants. Every transplant recipient was induced with anti-thymocyte globulin, then maintained on tacrolimus and steroids for approximately three years. Study-wide findings and caveats: In recipient marrow, GvH clones were found, and some appeared first in ileum or blood.

As concerns this clone: Its antigen is not identified.

Sequencing used immunoSEQ multiplex PCR; TCRdb keeps in-frame clones, though not all of them. This sample yields tens of thousands of clones, of which 85% to 95% are seen a single time; around 1.1% belongs to the top ten. V lost 3 bases and J 4 bases, leaving 7 bases between the germline ends. The germline gives CDR1 PRHDT, CDR2 FYEKMQ (reference sequence). This CDR3 is 13 amino acids long. The chain joins TRBV13 to TRBJ2-1; weak D call: TRBD1 (5 bases). The TCR originated in a human donor who was the organ donor for an intestinal transplant. The sample was unstimulated CD8+ T cells sorted from spleen or lymph node cells, taken before transplant. The CDR3 nucleotides read TGTGCCAGCAGCTTCAGGGTTTACAATGAGCAGTTCTTC. Translated, it gives CASSFRVYNEQFF. The variable domain in full, completed from reference TRBV13 and TRBJ2-1, reads AAGVIQSPRHLIKEKRETATLKCYPIPRHDTVYWYQQGPGQDPQFLISFYEKMQSDKGSIPDRFSAQQFSDYHSELNMSSLELGDSALYFCASSFRVYNEQFFGPGTRLTVL.